The clone carrying this T cell receptor (beta chain) showed up just a few times. CDR3 length: 16 amino acids. V was cut by 3 bases and J by 1 base, with 13 bases left in between. CDR1 MNHNS and CDR2 SASEGT come from the germline V gene. The sample belongs to a study of blood T cell repertoires in COVID-19. Overall study: Samples came from the United States, Italy and Spain, spanning acute and convalescent COVID-19. T cells, B-cell-depleted T cells, or PBMCs supplied cDNA or gDNA.

Authors' analysis steps: Quantification of nucleated cells was approximated via reference gene primer amplification. Profiled with immunoSEQ multiplex PCR; TCRdb holds only in-frame clones, not every one. V, J and clone size are taken as reported in that table, and D and trimming were inferred from the DNA itself. The table lists approximately 300,000 clones, about 84% of them singletons, with about 1.6% in the top ten. The TCR sequence derives from a woman aged 50 to 65 with acute or convalescent COVID-19. V and J are TRBV6-1 and TRBJ1-3; D unclear. What was sequenced was peripheral blood. CDR3 DNA: TGTGCCAGCAGTGATCCGACAAGGAGGTCTGGAAACACCATATATTTT. It specifies CASSDPTRRSGNTIYF.